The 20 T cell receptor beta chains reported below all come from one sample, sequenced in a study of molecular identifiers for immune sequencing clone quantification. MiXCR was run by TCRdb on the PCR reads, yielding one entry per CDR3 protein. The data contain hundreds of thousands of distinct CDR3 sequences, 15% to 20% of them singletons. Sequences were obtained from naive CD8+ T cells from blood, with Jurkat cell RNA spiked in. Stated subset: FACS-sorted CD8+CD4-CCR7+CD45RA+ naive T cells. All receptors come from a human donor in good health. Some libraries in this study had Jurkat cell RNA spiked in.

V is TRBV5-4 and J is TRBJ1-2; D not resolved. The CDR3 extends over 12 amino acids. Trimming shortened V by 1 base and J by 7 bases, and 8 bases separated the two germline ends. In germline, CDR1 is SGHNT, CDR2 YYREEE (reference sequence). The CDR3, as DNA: TGTGCCAGCAGCTTGCTAGGGATTGGCTACACCTTC. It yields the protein CASSLLGIGYTF.

CDR3 in amino acids: CASSLTTGGRVYGYTF. CDR3 nucleotides: TGTGCCAGCAGCTTGACCACAGGGGGAAGAGTCTATGGCTACACCTTC. The rearrangement links TRBV5-5 to TRBJ1-2, with 8 nucleotides matching TRBD1. The CDR3 length is 16 residues. V shed 1 base and J 4 bases; nucleotides not matched to a gene: 9. The germline V gene has CDR1 SGHKS and CDR2 YYEKEE (reference sequence).

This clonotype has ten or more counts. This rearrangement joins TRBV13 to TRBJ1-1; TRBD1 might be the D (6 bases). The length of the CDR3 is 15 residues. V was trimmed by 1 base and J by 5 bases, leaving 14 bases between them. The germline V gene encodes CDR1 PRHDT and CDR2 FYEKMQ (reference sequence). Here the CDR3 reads CASSLEGELRTEAFF. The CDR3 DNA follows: TGTGCCAGCAGCTTAGAGGGGGAATTGCGGACTGAAGCTTTCTTT.

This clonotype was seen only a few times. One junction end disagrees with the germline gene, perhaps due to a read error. CDR3 nucleotides: TGTGCCAGCAGTTACCCCGACAGGGCATCACCCCCCCACTTT. Amino acid sequence: CASSYPDRASPPHF. The gene calls are TRBV6-2 or TRBV6-3 and TRBJ1-6; 7 positions agree with TRBD1. The CDR3 is 14 residues long. Germline CDR1 MNHEY, CDR2 SVGEGT.

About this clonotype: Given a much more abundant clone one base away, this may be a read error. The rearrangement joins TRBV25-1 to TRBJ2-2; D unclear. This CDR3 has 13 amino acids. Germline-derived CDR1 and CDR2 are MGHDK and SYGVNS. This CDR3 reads CTSSAENTGELFF. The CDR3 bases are TGTACCAGCAGTGCTGAAAACACCGGGGAGCTGTTTTTT.

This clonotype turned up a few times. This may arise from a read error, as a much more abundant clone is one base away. The CDR3: CASSQGLAGNTDTQYF. The CDR3 region has the DNA TGTGCCAGCAGTCAGGGACTAGCGGGAAACACAGATACGCAGTATTTT. The gene calls are TRBV12-3 or TRBV12-4 and TRBJ2-3; 13 bases are shared with TRBD2. The CDR3 has 16 amino acids. V was pared by 5 bases and J by 2 bases, with 4 bases of the junction left unmatched.

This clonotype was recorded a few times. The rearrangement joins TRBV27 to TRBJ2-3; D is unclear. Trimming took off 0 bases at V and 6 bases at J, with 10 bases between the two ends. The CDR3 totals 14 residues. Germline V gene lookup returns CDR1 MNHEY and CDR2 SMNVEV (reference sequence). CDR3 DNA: TGTGCCAGCAGTTTATCGGTCTTAACGGATACGCAGTATTTT. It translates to CASSLSVLTDTQYF.

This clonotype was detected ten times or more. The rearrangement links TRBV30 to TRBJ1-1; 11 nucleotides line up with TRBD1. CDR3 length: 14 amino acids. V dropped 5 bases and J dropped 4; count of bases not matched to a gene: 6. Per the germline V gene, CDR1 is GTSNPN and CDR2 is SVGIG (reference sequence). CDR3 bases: TGTGCCTGGGACCCGGGACAGGGGGGCACTGAAGCTTTCTTT. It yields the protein CAWDPGQGGTEAFF. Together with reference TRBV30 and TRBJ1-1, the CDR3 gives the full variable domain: SQTIHQWPATLVQPVGSPLSLECTVEGTSNPNLYWYRQAAGRGLQLLFYSVGIGQISSEVPQNLSASRPQDRQFILSSKKLLLSDSGFYLCAWDPGQGGTEAFFGQGTRLTVV.

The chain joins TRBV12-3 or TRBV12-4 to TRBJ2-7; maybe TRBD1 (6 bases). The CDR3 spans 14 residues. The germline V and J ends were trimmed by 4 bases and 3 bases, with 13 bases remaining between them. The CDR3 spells CASSYRDTFYEQYF. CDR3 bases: TGTGCCAGCAGTTACCGGGACACCTTCTACGAGCAGTACTTC.

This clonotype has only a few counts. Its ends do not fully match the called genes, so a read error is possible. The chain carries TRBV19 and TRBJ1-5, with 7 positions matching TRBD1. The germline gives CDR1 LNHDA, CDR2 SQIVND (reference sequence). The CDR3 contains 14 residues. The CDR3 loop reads CAGSIGTGEQPQHF. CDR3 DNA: TGTGCCGGTAGTATAGGAACAGGGGAGCAGCCCCAGCATTTT.

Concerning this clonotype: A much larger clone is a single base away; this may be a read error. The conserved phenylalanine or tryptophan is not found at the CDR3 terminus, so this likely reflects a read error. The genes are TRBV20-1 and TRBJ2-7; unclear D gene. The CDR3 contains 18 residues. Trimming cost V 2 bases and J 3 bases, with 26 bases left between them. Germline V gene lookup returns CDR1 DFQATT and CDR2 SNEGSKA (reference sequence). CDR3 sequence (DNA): TGCAGTGCTAGATGGCAGGATAGGAAACAAGGTCCCCTCTACGAGCAGTACTCC. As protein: CSARWQDRKQGPLYEQYS.

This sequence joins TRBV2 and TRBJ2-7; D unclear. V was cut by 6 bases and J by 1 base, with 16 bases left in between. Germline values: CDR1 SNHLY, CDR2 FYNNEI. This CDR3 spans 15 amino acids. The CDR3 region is CASRELLPTSYEQYF. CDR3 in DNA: TGTGCCAGCAGGGAGTTATTACCGACATCCTACGAGCAGTACTTC. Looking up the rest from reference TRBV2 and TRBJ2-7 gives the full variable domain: EPEVTQTPSHQVTQMGQEVILRCVPISNHLYFYWYRQILGQKVEFLVSFYNNEISEKSEIFDDQFSVERPDGSNFTLKIRSTKLEDSAMYFCASRELLPTSYEQYFGPGTRLTVT.

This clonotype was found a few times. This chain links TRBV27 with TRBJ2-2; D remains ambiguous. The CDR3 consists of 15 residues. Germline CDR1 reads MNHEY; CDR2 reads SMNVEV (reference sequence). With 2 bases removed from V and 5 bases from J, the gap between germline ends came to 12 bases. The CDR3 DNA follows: TGTGCCAGCAGTTTAATCGTAACTGGAACCGGGGAGCTGTTTTTT. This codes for CASSLIVTGTGELFF.

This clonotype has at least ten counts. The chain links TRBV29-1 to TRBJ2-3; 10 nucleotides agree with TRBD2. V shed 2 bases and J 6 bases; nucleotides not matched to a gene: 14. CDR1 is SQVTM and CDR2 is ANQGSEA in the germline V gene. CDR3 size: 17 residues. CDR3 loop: CSVERVFESGRADTQYF. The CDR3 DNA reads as TGCAGCGTTGAACGGGTCTTCGAAAGCGGGAGGGCCGATACGCAGTATTTT.

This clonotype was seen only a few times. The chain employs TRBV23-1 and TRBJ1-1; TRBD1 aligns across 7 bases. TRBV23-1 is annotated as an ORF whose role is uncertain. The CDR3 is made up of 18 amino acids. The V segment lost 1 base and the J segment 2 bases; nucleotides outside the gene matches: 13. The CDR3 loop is CASSQYLRRRGGNTEAFF. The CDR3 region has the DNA TGCGCCAGCAGTCAATACCTCAGGCGAAGAGGGGGCAACACTGAAGCTTTCTTT.

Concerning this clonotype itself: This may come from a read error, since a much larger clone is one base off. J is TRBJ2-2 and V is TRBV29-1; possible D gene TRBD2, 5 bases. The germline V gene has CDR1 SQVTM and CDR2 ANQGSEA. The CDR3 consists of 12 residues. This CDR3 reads CSVECPTGEPFF. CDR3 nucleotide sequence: TGCAGCGTTGAGTGTCCCACCGGGGAGCCGTTTTTT.

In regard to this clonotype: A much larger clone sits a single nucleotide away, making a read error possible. Here the CDR3 DNA reads TGCGCCAGCAGCTGGTGGGCCAGGGATCGGGCAGATACGCAGTATTTT. Its translation is CASSWWARDRADTQYF. This chain connects TRBV4-3 to TRBJ2-3; D perhaps matches TRBD1 (5 bases). The CDR3 extends over 16 amino acids. CDR1 and CDR2 from the germline V gene are LGHNA and YSLEER. The ends were cut back, 5 bases at V and 4 bases at J, with 19 bases in the middle.

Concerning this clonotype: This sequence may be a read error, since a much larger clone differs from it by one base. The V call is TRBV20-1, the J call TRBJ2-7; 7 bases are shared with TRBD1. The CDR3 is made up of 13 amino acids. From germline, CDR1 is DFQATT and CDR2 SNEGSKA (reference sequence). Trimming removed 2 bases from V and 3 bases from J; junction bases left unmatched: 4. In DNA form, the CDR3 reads TGCAGTGCTAGACCCCAGGGGGTCTACGAGCAGTACTTC. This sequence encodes CSARPQGVYEQYF.

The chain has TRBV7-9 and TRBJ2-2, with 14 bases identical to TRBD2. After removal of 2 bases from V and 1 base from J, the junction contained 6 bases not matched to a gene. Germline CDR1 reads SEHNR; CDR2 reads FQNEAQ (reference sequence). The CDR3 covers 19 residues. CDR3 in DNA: TGTGCCAGCAGCTTATTCGGACTAGCGGGAGGTCTGAACACCGGGGAGCTGTTTTTT. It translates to CASSLFGLAGGLNTGELFF.

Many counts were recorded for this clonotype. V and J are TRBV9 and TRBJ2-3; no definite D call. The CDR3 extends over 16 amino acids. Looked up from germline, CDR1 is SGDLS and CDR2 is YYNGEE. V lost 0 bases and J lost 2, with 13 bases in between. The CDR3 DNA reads TGTGCCAGCAGCGTAGCTGGCCTACCCGTCACAGATACGCAGTATTTT. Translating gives CASSVAGLPVTDTQYF. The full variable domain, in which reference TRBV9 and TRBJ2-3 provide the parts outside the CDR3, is DSGVTQTPKHLITATGQRVTLRCSPRSGDLSVYWYQQSLDQGLQFLIQYYNGEERAKGNILERFSAQQFPDLHSELNLSSLELGDSALYFCASSVAGLPVTDTQYFGPGTRLTVL.